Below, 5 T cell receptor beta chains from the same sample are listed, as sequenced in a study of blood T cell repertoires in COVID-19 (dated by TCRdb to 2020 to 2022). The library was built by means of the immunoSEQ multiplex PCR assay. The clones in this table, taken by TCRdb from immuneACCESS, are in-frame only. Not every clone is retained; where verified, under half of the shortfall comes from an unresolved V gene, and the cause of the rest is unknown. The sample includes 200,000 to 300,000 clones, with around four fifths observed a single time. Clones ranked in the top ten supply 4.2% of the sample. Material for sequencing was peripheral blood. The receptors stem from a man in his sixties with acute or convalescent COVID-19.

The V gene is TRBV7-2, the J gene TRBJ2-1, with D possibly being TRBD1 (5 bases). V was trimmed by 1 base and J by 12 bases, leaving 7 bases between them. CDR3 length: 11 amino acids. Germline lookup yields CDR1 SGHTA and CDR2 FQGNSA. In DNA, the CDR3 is TGTGCCAGCAGCTTAGGGGGCATGCAGTTCTTC. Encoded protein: CASSLGGMQFF.

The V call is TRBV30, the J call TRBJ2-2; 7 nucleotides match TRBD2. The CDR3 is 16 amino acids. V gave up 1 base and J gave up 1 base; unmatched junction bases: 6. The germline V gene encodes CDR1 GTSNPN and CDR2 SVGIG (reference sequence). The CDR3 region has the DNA TGTGCCTGGAGTGGAGGGAAGCGGGGGAACACCGGGGAGCTGTTTTTT. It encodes CAWSGGKRGNTGELFF.

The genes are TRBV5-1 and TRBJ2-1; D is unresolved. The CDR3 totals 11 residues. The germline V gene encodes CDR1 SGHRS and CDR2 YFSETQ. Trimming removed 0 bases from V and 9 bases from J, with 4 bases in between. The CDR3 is CASSLEREQFF. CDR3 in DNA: TGCGCCAGCAGCTTGGAGCGTGAGCAGTTCTTC.

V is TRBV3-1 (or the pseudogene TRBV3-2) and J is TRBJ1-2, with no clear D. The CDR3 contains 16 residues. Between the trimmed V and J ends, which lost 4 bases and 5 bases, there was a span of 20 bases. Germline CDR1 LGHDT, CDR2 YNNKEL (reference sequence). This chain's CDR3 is CASSPRTRLTTYGYTF. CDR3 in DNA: TGTGCCAGCAGCCCTCGAACACGGCTGACGACTTATGGCTACACCTTC.

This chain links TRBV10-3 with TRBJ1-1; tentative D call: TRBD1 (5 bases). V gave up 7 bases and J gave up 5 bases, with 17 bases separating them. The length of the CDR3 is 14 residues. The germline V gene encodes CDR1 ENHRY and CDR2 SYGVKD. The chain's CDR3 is CAITAQGRETEAFF. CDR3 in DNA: TGTGCCATCACCGCCCAGGGTAGGGAAACTGAAGCTTTCTTT.